This record covers a single T cell receptor beta chain. It has no known antigen specificity. It has no much larger one-base neighbor in the sample; base qualities were not kept. Reading the label with the study, this specimen's time point is: week 11, during vaccination. Each vaccine dose, consisting of 300 ug of a 20-mer mutant IDH1 peptide in Montanide, was administered subcutaneously with topical imiquimod. The donors had newly diagnosed IDH1-mutant astrocytomas of WHO grade 3 or 4 that showed loss of nuclear ATRX. The samples were drawn from NOA16, a multicentre, single-arm, open-label phase I trial in Germany that tested a mutant IDH1 peptide vaccine in humans for the first time. Genomic DNA for TCRB sequencing was extracted from EDTA blood using the DNeasy Blood and Tissue Kit. Library preparation was by the immunoSEQ multiplex PCR assay. Rearranged TCR beta chain sequences were amplified using the hsTCRB Kit according to the manufacturer's protocol. TCRB libraries were sequenced on an Illumina MiSeq. The authors' pipeline ran thus. Demultiplexing, trimming and gene mapping were performed with the kit vendor's proprietary platform. The clones in this table, taken by TCRdb from immuneACCESS, are in-frame only. Not every clone is retained; where verified, under half of the shortfall comes from an unresolved V gene, and the cause of the rest is unknown. The D gene and trimming were derived from the DNA, and the V and J assignments and clone size from that table. The sample includes some 130,000 clones, with just under 80% observed a single time. The ten largest clones represent 5.5% of the sample.

This entry is derived from a study of a mutant IDH1 vaccine in newly diagnosed glioma (dated by TCRdb to about 2021). In terms of the full investigation: Across visits V03 through V10, patients got a total of eight vaccinations, given in weeks 1, 3, 5, 7, 11, 15, 19 and 23. In the chemotherapy-containing groups, vaccination started alongside temozolomide cycles, whereas in patients who had radiotherapy alone it started 4-6 weeks after radiotherapy. Of the approximately 33 patients who were treated, about 62% were male and 37.5% were female, and the mean age was about 40 years. Prior to enrollment, standard therapy consisting of radiotherapy alone, temozolomide alone, or radiochemotherapy with temozolomide had been administered to patients, with the combination being received by most patients. Peripheral blood samples were drawn at six visits, namely V03 (baseline), V05, V07, V10, V12 and V13. Longitudinal TCRB deep sequencing was performed for roughly 24 treated patients wherever samples were available for exploratory analyses. On the study overall, not on this receptor specifically: Vaccine-induced immune responses across multiple MHC alleles were detected in around 92% of patients. Availability determined which PBMC samples were chosen for TCRB deep sequencing. According to the authors, sample limitations meant that analyses of patient blood samples could not be reproduced. Pseudoprogression appeared unrelated to alterations in the top peripheral T cell clonotypes detected by TCRB sequencing.

The germline V gene supplies CDR1 MGHRA and CDR2 YSYEKL. V and J lose 0 bases and 1 base, and a span of 13 bases separates them. From the cysteine up to the phenylalanine, the CDR3 has a length of 16 residues. Only the CDR3 portion is preserved as DNA: 48 bases, with reading frame beginning at the first base. Sequencing used PBMCs, obtained from a glioma patient whose treatment included an IDH1 peptide vaccine. The chain is encoded by TRBV4-1 joined to TRBJ2-7; a confident D gene designation cannot be given. The TCR was taken from a man aged 35-49 years with glioma. The DNA sequence follows: TGCGCCAGCAGCCAAGAATTTGGGGTTAGGTCCTACGAGCAGTACTTC. Protein translation: CASSQEFGVRSYEQYF.